Below are 4 T cell receptor beta chains sequenced from a single sample in a study of T cells after yellow fever vaccination. In TCRdb, the 5' RACE reads were re-called with MiXCR into one record per CDR3 protein. The sample includes some 340,000 distinct CDR3 sequences, roughly a tenth seen only once; the top ten take approximately 3.3%. The sequenced sample was CD4+ T cells sorted from PBMCs, obtained 45 days after the yellow fever booster vaccination. The receptors derive from a young man who received the YFV17D yellow fever vaccine.

This clonotype was detected only a few times. J is TRBJ1-1 and V is TRBV25-1, with TRBD1 matching over 7 bases. The CDR3 contains 16 residues. Germline assignment: CDR1 MGHDK and CDR2 SYGVNS. V trimming: 3 bases; J trimming: 3 bases; junction bases outside the gene matches: 10. The DNA for the CDR3 is TGTGCCAGCAGTGACCGGAGAACAGGGGCCCACACTGAAGCTTTCTTT. Its translation is CASSDRRTGAHTEAFF.

This clonotype came up many times. The J gene is TRBJ1-1, the V gene TRBV29-1; D is ambiguous. V shed 4 bases and J shed 0 bases, with 9 bases lying between them. Germline V CDR1 and CDR2: SQVTM, ANQGSEA. The CDR3 spans 13 residues. CDR3 loop: CSVVSYMNTEAFF. CDR3 DNA: TGCAGCGTTGTCAGTTACATGAACACTGAAGCTTTCTTT.

This clonotype has a handful of counts. The chain employs TRBV6-6 and TRBJ2-3, with D possibly being TRBD1 (5 bases). V was cut by 6 bases and J by 3 bases, with 13 bases left in between. Germline lookup yields CDR1 MNHNY and CDR2 SVGAGI (reference sequence). The CDR3 is 14 amino acids. CDR3: CASRIGQGTDTQYF. The DNA for the CDR3 is TGTGCCAGCAGAATCGGGCAGGGAACAGATACGCAGTATTTT.

This clonotype was found many times. V is TRBV5-4 and J is TRBJ2-7; no firm D call. Trimming stripped 0 bases from V and 0 bases from J, with 4 bases between. CDR3 size: 13 residues. Per germline, CDR1 SGHNT and CDR2 YYREEE (reference sequence). The chain's CDR3 is CASSLDGSYEQYV. For the CDR3, the DNA is TGTGCCAGCAGCTTGGATGGCTCCTACGAGCAGTACGTC.